This T cell receptor (beta chain) comes out of a study of early T cells in non-severe SARS-CoV-2 infection. This clonotype was detected only a few times. Attached unique molecular identifiers marked individual cDNA molecules. TCRdb independently ran MiXCR on the 5' RACE reads; one entry per CDR3 protein. In the table there are about 56,000 distinct CDR3 sequences, about 15% of which are singletons. The sequence was obtained from an adult who was a healthcare worker with PCR-confirmed SARS-CoV-2 infection or an uninfected control (not recorded which). The sequencing used whole blood, collected at baseline.

The CDR3 here is CASSLEGDYGYTF. CDR3 bases: TGCGCCAGCAGCTTGGAGGGTGACTATGGCTACACCTTC. The V call is TRBV5-1, the J call TRBJ1-2; D is uncertain. Germline V gene data show CDR1 as SGHRS and CDR2 as YFSETQ. Trimming left V 0 bases short and J 3 bases short, with 6 bases between. The CDR3 loop spans 13 amino acids. The full variable domain, with the rest looked up from reference TRBV5-1 and TRBJ1-2, is KAGVTQTPRYLIKTRGQQVTLSCSPISGHRSVSWYQQTPGQGLQFLFEYFSETQRNKGNFPGRFSGRQFSNSRSEMNVSTLELGDSALYLCASSLEGDYGYTFGSGTRLTVV.